This T cell receptor (beta chain) is from a study of blood T cell repertoires in COVID-19. Study-wide context: Samples representing acute and convalescent COVID-19 were sourced from the United States, Italy and Spain. PBMCs, B-cell-depleted T cells, or T cells were the source of the cDNA or gDNA that made up the material.

In Seattle, patients joined the study during active infection and were tracked longitudinally. The J segment lost 7 bases and the V segment lost 0 bases, leaving 3 bases of the junction unmatched. Per the germline V gene, CDR1 is MNHEY and CDR2 is SVGAGI. The CDR3 contains 15 residues. Original processing methods: Amplification from reference gene primers served as the basis for estimated nucleated cell counts. Sequencing was performed with immunoSEQ multiplex PCR; in TCRdb, only in-frame clones are kept and a portion is missing. The V and J calls and clone size were taken over from that table, and D and trimming were inferred from the DNA. The profile covers about 270,000 clones, with around 92% appearing a single time and approximately 2.6% taken by the ten largest.

The material sequenced was peripheral blood. The V and J genes are TRBV6-5 and TRBJ2-1; 10 nucleotides agree with TRBD2. The clonotype comes from a person between 18 and 30 years old with COVID-19, enrolled during active disease. The CDR3 DNA follows: TGTGCCAGCAGTTACTCTCTAGCGGGAGTGAATGAGCAGTTCTTC. It translates to CASSYSLAGVNEQFF.